This TCR beta chain was obtained from a study of T cells in localized non-small cell lung cancer. Whole-study results and caveats: Adjacent lung held a median around 60 of the top 100 tumor clones. Because only a single region of the tumor was sequenced, heterogeneity remains possible. Of the tissues analyzed, uninvolved adjacent lung showed maximal T cell clonality, greater than tumor. A denser population of T cells in blood accompanied longer overall survival.

Sequenced by immunoSEQ multiplex PCR; TCRdb stores in-frame clones only, minus some. The sample comprises 24,000 or so clones, about 91% of which are singletons, and under 10% rests with the top ten. V lost 0 bases and J lost 7, with 13 bases in between. CDR3 length: 15 residues. The germline gives CDR1 SGHRS, CDR2 YFSETQ. Remarks on this clone: The antigen is undetermined.

The chain uses TRBV5-1 and TRBJ2-2; unclear D gene. Specimen: peripheral blood mononuclear cells, collected before any cancer treatment. This sequence originates from a woman aged 35 to 75 with stage III lung adenocarcinoma. CDR3 DNA: TGCGCCAGCAGCTTGGGCGGAAGAGCCTACGGGGAGCTGTTTTTT. The encoded protein is CASSLGGRAYGELFF.